Listed here is a single T cell receptor (beta chain). Treatment: some 20 received Ad26.COV2.S at low or high dose, single or two shots; several received placebo; per-sample allocation not given. Samples analyzed were those drawn on day 63 after the first vaccine or placebo injection. The record originates from a study of Ad26.COV2.S vaccination and SARS-CoV-2 variants. Using immunoSEQ multiplex PCR, the repertoire was profiled, and TCRdb retains in-frame clones only, with some absent. This sample carries under 550,000 clones, 88% of them seen once, and the ten largest clones take 3.6%. The source of this sequence is a person between 18 and 65 years old who received the Ad26.COV2.S COVID-19 vaccine or a placebo. Sequencing used peripheral blood, obtained in a trial of Ad26.COV2.S vaccine versus placebo.

This CDR3 is CASMWDSNQPQHF. In DNA form, the CDR3 reads TGCGCCTCCATGTGGGATAGCAATCAGCCCCAGCATTTT. The chain joins TRBV10-2 to TRBJ1-5; no firm D call. This CDR3 is built from 13 residues. V was trimmed by 11 bases and J by 0 bases, leaving 11 bases between them. The germline gives CDR1 WSHSY, CDR2 SAAADI.